A single sample is the source of the 5 T cell receptor beta chains below, sequenced in a study of T cell therapy after organ transplantation. Antigens of these TCRs are unknown. Time point of the sample: 20-29 weeks after completion of therapy. Only in-frame clones appear in the TCRdb table, and some are missing; sequencing was by immunoSEQ multiplex PCR. The sample carries 20,000 to 25,000 clones, 65% to 85% recorded once. This sample comprised CD8+ T cells from blood, obtained after autologous CMV-specific T cell therapy. These receptors were collected from a human patient who had received a solid organ transplant and had CMV disease. Some T cells may trace back to the graft donor.

The V and J genes are TRBV6-1 and TRBJ2-2, with 8 nucleotides matching TRBD1. J was trimmed by 6 bases and V by 2 bases; bases with no gene match: 5. Germline V CDR1 and CDR2: MNHNS, SASEGT. The CDR3 extends over 15 amino acids. CDR3 DNA: TGTGCCAGCAGTGAACAGGGGGCCGTTTCCGGGGAGCTGTTTTTT. Its protein is CASSEQGAVSGELFF.

The chain uses TRBV4-2 and TRBJ1-2, with 8 bases aligning to TRBD1. The germline V gene encodes CDR1 LGHNA and CDR2 YNFKEQ. V lost 0 bases to trimming and J lost 4 bases; unmatched junction nucleotides: 10. The CDR3 loop spans 17 amino acids. The CDR3 DNA is TGTGCCAGCAGCCAAGATAAGTCAGGGGGCTTTGTCTATGGCTACACCTTC. It specifies CASSQDKSGGFVYGYTF.

This clone was picked up one time. The chain employs TRBV7-9 and TRBJ2-1; D is tentatively TRBD1 or TRBD2 (6 bases each). Trimming removed 5 bases from V and 8 bases from J, with 25 bases in between. The CDR3 is made up of 17 amino acids. Germline V lookup: CDR1 SEHNR, CDR2 FQNEAQ (reference sequence). The chain's CDR3 is CASSLNEDSGLSDEQFF. The CDR3, as DNA: TGTGCCAGCAGCCTGAATGAGGACAGCGGACTATCCGATGAGCAGTTCTTC.

The chain couples TRBV4-1 to TRBJ2-1; no clear D gene. The V gene lost 4 bases and the J gene lost 10 bases, with 8 bases spanning the gap. The germline gives CDR1 MGHRA, CDR2 YSYEKL. The CDR3 loop spans 11 amino acids. CDR3 coding DNA: TGCGCCAGCAGCCTTCTAGGCGAGCAGTTCTTC. Protein: CASSLLGEQFF.

This rearrangement joins TRBV4-1 to TRBJ1-1, with unresolved D. V lost 1 base to trimming and J lost 5 bases, with 11 bases between them. CDR1 is MGHRA and CDR2 is YSYEKL in the germline V gene. The CDR3 is made up of 14 amino acids. This CDR3 reads CASSQVGEGTEAFF. CDR3 nucleotide sequence: TGCGCCAGCAGCCAAGTCGGAGAGGGTACTGAAGCTTTCTTT.